The rows below give T cell receptor beta chains drawn from one sample of a study of T cells after yellow fever vaccination. One entry per CDR3 protein, called by TCRdb with MiXCR from the 5' RACE reads. The sample holds about 170,000 distinct CDR3 sequences, more than 9.5% seen once. Sequences were derived from CD8+ T cells sorted from PBMCs, sampled 15 days after the yellow fever booster vaccination. The receptors stem from a man between 18 and 35 years old who received the YFV17D yellow fever vaccine. Both conserved end residues are part of each CDR3. D genes are given only for firm matches. Clone size is shown for a subset of rows, as once, few, many or a class of expanded clone.

length	V	size	D	J	DNA	CDR3
15	TRBV7-8	.	.	TRBJ2-2	TGTGCCAGCAGGGGCGACAGGGAGGGCACCGGGGAGCTGTTTTTT	CASRGDREGTGELFF
15	TRBV9	.	.	TRBJ1-1	TGTGCCAGCAGCCCCGGGGGAGAGCTGAACACTGAAGCTTTCTTT	CASSPGGELNTEAFF
16	TRBV7-2	few	.	TRBJ2-5	TGTGCCAGCAGCGAGGAAAGGACAGCCCTCCAAGAGACCCAGTACTTC	CASSEERTALQETQYF
13	TRBV20-1	few	.	TRBJ1-1	TGCAGTGTTTTTGACAGGCTTTACACTGAAGCTTTCTTT	CSVFDRLYTEAFF
17	TRBV7-2	.	.	TRBJ2-5	TGTGCCAGCAGCTCCCCCGAGGAGGGTAGCGGACAAGAGACCCAGTACTTC	CASSSPEEGSGQETQYF
14	TRBV7-2	few	.	TRBJ2-1	TGTGCCAGCAACCACGGGACGGACTACAATGAGCAGTTCTTC	CASNHGTDYNEQFF
15	TRBV10-3	few	TRBD2	TRBJ2-7	TGTGCCATCAGTACGGGACTACCGGAGTTTTACGAGCAGTACTTC	CAISTGLPEFYEQYF
15	TRBV4-1	few	.	TRBJ1-5	TGCGCCAGCAGCCAATTCTGGTCCGGTGATCGGCCCCAGCATTTT	CASSQFWSGDRPQHF
12	TRBV19	few	.	TRBJ1-2	TGTGCCAGTAGCCGGGGAGCCTATGGCTACACCTTC	CASSRGAYGYTF
15	TRBV5-1	few	.	TRBJ1-1	TGCGCCAGCAGCCAAGAACAGCTTCCGAACACTGAAGCTTTCTTT	CASSQEQLPNTEAFF
15	TRBV9	.	.	TRBJ1-2	TGTGCCAGCAGCCCACCAACAGGGTTCGGCTATGGCTACACCTTC	CASSPPTGFGYGYTF
14	TRBV9	.	.	TRBJ2-3	TGTGCCAGCAGCGTGGGACCCGACACAGATACGCAGTATTTT	CASSVGPDTDTQYF
16	TRBV7-2	.	.	TRBJ2-5	TGTGCCAGCAGGGCCCGGGCTGCGGGGAGCCGGGAGACCCAGTACTTC	CASRARAAGSRETQYF
15	TRBV7-6	few	.	TRBJ2-6	TGTGCCAGCAGCTTCGGGCCCCCTGGGGCCAACGTCCTGACTTTC	CASSFGPPGANVLTF
14	TRBV12-3/TRBV12-4	.	TRBD2	TRBJ2-3	TGTGCCAGCAGTTGGACTAGGGATGAGGATACGCAGTATTTT	CASSWTRDEDTQYF
12	TRBV9	.	TRBD1	TRBJ2-3	TGTGCCAGCAGCGCGACAGGGAATACGCAGTATTTT	CASSATGNTQYF
13	TRBV5-1	few	.	TRBJ2-1	TGCGCCAGCAGCCCCTGGACAAGCAATGAGCAGTTCTTC	CASSPWTSNEQFF
14	TRBV4-1	.	.	TRBJ1-1	TGCGCCAGCAGCGACCCCAGGGGAGACACTGAAGCTTTCTTT	CASSDPRGDTEAFF
15	TRBV6-1	.	.	TRBJ2-1	TGTGCCAGCAGTGAAGCCCAGGGGGGGGGCAATGAGCAGTTCTTC	CASSEAQGGGNEQFF
16	TRBV11-2	.	.	TRBJ2-5	TGTGCCAGCAGCTTAGTACCAGCTAGCGAGGAAGAGACCCAGTACTTC	CASSLVPASEEETQYF
14	TRBV4-3	few	TRBD1	TRBJ1-5	TGCGCCAGCAGCCAAGATACAGGGGTCCAGCCCCAGCATTTT	CASSQDTGVQPQHF
18	TRBV11-2	few	TRBD1	TRBJ1-2	TGTGCCAGCAGCTTAGATATCGGCGACAGGGCGGGAGAGTATGGCTACACCTTC	CASSLDIGDRAGEYGYTF
12	TRBV7-2	few	.	TRBJ1-1	TGTGCCAGCAGCTTAACCAGCCGTGAAGCTTTCTTT	CASSLTSREAFF
16	TRBV28	.	TRBD1	TRBJ2-3	TGTGCCAGCAGTTTGCTACAGGGGGCTAGCACAGATACGCAGTATTTT	CASSLLQGASTDTQYF
12	TRBV5-6	few	.	TRBJ1-1	TGTGCCAGCAGCTTGTACAACACTGAAGCTTTCTTT	CASSLYNTEAFF
13	TRBV7-2	.	TRBD2	TRBJ2-7	TGTGCCAGCAGCTTAGACTCGGGGGGGTTGCAGTACTTC	CASSLDSGGLQYF
15	TRBV15	.	TRBD1	TRBJ2-1	TGTGCCACCAGCAGGCGGGACAGGGGGAGAAATGAGCAGTTCTTC	CATSRRDRGRNEQFF
13	TRBV7-3	few	TRBD2	TRBJ2-3	TGTGCCAGCAGCCTAGCGGGTGAAGATACGCAGTATTTT	CASSLAGEDTQYF
19	TRBV9	few	TRBD2	TRBJ2-3	TGTGCCAGCAGCGTAGGGTACGCGGGGGGGCACCCAGACGCAGATACGCAGTATTTT	CASSVGYAGGHPDADTQYF
15	TRBV12-3/TRBV12-4	few	.	TRBJ1-2	TGTGCCAGCAGTTCGAGAGACAGGCCTGCATATGGCTACACCTTC	CASSSRDRPAYGYTF
18	TRBV4-1	few	.	TRBJ1-6	TGCGCCAGCAGCCACTCCGGGAGGGCAGGTTCCTATAATTCACCCCTCCACTTT	CASSHSGRAGSYNSPLHF
16	TRBV10-3	few	.	TRBJ2-5	TGTGCCATCAGTGAATCTGGGGTCCCGGGGCGGGAGACCCAGTACTTC	CAISESGVPGRETQYF
15	TRBV15	few	.	TRBJ1-2	TGTGCCACCAGCACCGATCTTAGGGTTGGGGATGGCTACACCTTC	CATSTDLRVGDGYTF
13	TRBV6-1	.	TRBD1	TRBJ2-7	TGTGCCAGCAGTTGGGACAGCTCCTACGAGCAGTACTTC	CASSWDSSYEQYF
16	TRBV4-2	medium-sized	TRBD2	TRBJ2-6	TGTGCCAGCAGCCAAGAAGCGGGGGCTGGGGCCAACGTCCTGACTTTC	CASSQEAGAGANVLTF
13	TRBV12-3/TRBV12-4	many	.	TRBJ1-1	TGTGCCAGCAGTTTATCTCTGAACACTGAAGCTTTCTTT	CASSLSLNTEAFF
15	TRBV27	few	TRBD2	TRBJ2-5	TGTGCCAGCAGTCTAGGACTAGCGGTGCAAGAGACCCAGTACTTC	CASSLGLAVQETQYF
13	TRBV11-2	.	TRBD1	TRBJ2-2	TGTGCCAGCAGGACAGGGGGGACCGGGGAGCTGTTTTTT	CASRTGGTGELFF
17	TRBV24-1	few	TRBD1	TRBJ2-5	TGTGCCACCAGTGGGGACAGCCCGGGTTCCCCAAAGGAGACCCAGTACTTC	CATSGDSPGSPKETQYF
14	TRBV20-1	.	.	TRBJ2-5	TGCAGTGCTAGTCACTTGATGTACCAAGAGACCCAGTACTTC	CSASHLMYQETQYF
17	TRBV27	once	TRBD1	TRBJ1-2	TGTGCCAGCAGTTTATCCGGGACAGGGTATTTCTACTATGGCTACACCTTC	CASSLSGTGYFYYGYTF
15	TRBV27	few	TRBD2	TRBJ2-1	TGTGCCAGCAGACTTAGCGGGGGCCCCTACAATGAGCAGTTCTTC	CASRLSGGPYNEQFF
14	TRBV11-2	.	.	TRBJ1-1	TGTGCCAGCAGCTTAACATCCATGAACACTGAAGCTTTCTTT	CASSLTSMNTEAFF
14	TRBV20-1	few	.	TRBJ2-2	TGCAGTGCTAGTGGGCAGAAGAACACCGGGGAGCTGTTTTTT	CSASGQKNTGELFF
12	TRBV27	few	.	TRBJ2-3	TGTGCCAGCAGTCCAGACAGGCATACGCAGTATTTT	CASSPDRHTQYF
13	TRBV6-2/TRBV6-3	.	.	TRBJ1-5	TGTGCCGCAAAGGCAGGGGATGGGCAGCCCCAGCATTTT	CAAKAGDGQPQHF
15	TRBV10-3	few	TRBD2	TRBJ2-3	TGTGCCATCAGTCCTAGCGGGGCTAAGGCAGATACGCAGTATTTT	CAISPSGAKADTQYF
14	TRBV4-1	many	.	TRBJ2-2	TGCGCCAGCAGTCTCGACAGGAACACCGGGGAGCTGTTTTTT	CASSLDRNTGELFF
17	TRBV2	.	TRBD1	TRBJ2-6	TGTGCCAGCACGGACAGGGCCCTTCCTCCAGGGGCCAACGTCCTGACTTTC	CASTDRALPPGANVLTF
16	TRBV7-6	few	.	TRBJ1-1	TGTGCCAGCAGCTCCCTTTTAGGCAGGGCTGGCACTGAAGCTTTCTTT	CASSSLLGRAGTEAFF
14	TRBV3-1	.	.	TRBJ1-2	TGTGCCAGCAGCCACGAAGGGGGAGGCTATGGCTACACCTTC	CASSHEGGGYGYTF
15	TRBV30	few	.	TRBJ1-3	TGTGCCTGGGGCCATCTCGGACCGAGTGGGAACACCATATATTTT	CAWGHLGPSGNTIYF
12	TRBV6-5	.	.	TRBJ2-5	TGTGCCAGCAGTCCTCCCTCAGAGACCCAGTACTTC	CASSPPSETQYF
16	TRBV7-2	many	TRBD2	TRBJ2-1	TGTGCCAGCAGCGTTAGCGGGGGGACTAGGTTGGGGGAGCAGTTCTTC	CASSVSGGTRLGEQFF
14	TRBV10-3	.	TRBD2	TRBJ2-7	TGTGCCATCAGTCCCAGCGGGGGGCCCTACGAGCAGTACTTC	CAISPSGGPYEQYF